There are a few counts of the clone carrying this T cell receptor beta chain. Its antigen is undetermined. The data belong to a study of response to subunit inactivated influenza vaccine. Study outcomes and limitations: That few new T cells are recruited by each seasonal influenza vaccination was the authors' suggestion.

TCRdb ran MiXCR on the RT-PCR reads and lists one entry per CDR3 protein. This table holds around 490,000 distinct CDR3 sequences, about 8% found once. Germline loops: CDR1 DFQATT, CDR2 SNEGSKA (reference sequence). This CDR3 comprises 17 residues. The trim removed 0 bases at V and 15 bases at J, leaving 16 bases unmatched. The sequence came from a man between 50 and 69 years old who received an inactivated influenza vaccine. Specimen: PBMCs from blood, collected around 2 years after vaccination. The gene calls are TRBV20-1 and TRBJ2-1; 14 bases are a match to TRBD2. CDR3 loop: CSARDPHLTGTSGRTFF. In DNA form, the CDR3 reads TGCAGTGCTAGAGATCCCCATCTCACCGGGACTAGCGGGAGAACGTTCTTC.